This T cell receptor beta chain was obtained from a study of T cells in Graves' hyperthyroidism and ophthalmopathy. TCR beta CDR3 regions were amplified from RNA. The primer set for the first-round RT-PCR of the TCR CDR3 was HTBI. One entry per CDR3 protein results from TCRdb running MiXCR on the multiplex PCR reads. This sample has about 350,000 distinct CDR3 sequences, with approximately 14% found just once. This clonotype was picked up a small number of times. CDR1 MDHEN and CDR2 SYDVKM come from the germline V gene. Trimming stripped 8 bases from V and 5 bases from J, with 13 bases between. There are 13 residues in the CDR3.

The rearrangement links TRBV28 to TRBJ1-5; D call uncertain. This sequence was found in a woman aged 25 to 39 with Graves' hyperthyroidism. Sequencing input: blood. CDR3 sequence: CASVPGHHQPQHF. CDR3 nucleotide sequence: TGTGCCAGCGTACCGGGCCATCATCAGCCCCAGCATTTT.